The following is a T cell receptor beta chain sequence with its context. This entry belongs to a study of blood T cell repertoires in COVID-19. Study background: Italy, Spain and the United States were the sources of the convalescent and acute COVID-19 samples.

TCRdb keeps only in-frame clones here, not all; method: immunoSEQ multiplex PCR. The table lists 43,000 or so clones, more than 65% of them singletons. Trimming removed 7 bases at V and 1 base at J, with 13 bases between. The CDR3 length is 14 residues. CDR1 is MNHEY and CDR2 is SVGAGI in the germline V gene. The source is a woman in her sixties or seventies with acute or convalescent COVID-19. Sequenced material: peripheral blood. The V gene is TRBV6-5, the J gene TRBJ1-1, with D perhaps TRBD1 (5 bases). CDR3 DNA: TGTGCCAGCAAAGAACAGGATTGGAACACTGAAGCTTTCTTT. Its protein is CASKEQDWNTEAFF.